This entry lists 18 T cell receptor beta chains sequenced from one sample in a study of T cells in Graves' hyperthyroidism and ophthalmopathy. RNA transcripts served as the template for amplifying TCR beta CDR3 regions. Initially, a first-round RT-PCR of the TCR CDR3 employed the HTBI primer set. TCRdb re-analysed the multiplex PCR reads in MiXCR, keeping a single row per CDR3 protein. The sample lists about 600,000 distinct CDR3 sequences, more than 15% seen once, with 3% to 4% in the top ten. The material sequenced was blood. All receptors derive from a woman in her thirties or forties with Graves' ophthalmopathy.

The J gene is TRBJ1-5, the V gene TRBV5-1; 7 bases agree with TRBD1. Germline V gene sequence: CDR1 SGHRS, CDR2 YFSETQ. V lost 4 bases and J lost 5; bases outside the gene matches: 6. This CDR3 comprises 14 residues. The DNA for the CDR3 is TGCGCCAGCAGCCTCACTGACAGGGATCAGCCCCAGCATTTT. Translated: CASSLTDRDQPQHF.

The J gene is TRBJ1-5, the V gene TRBV27; D remains unclear. V was shortened by 5 bases and J by 0 bases, with 8 bases between the two germline ends. Germline-derived CDR1 and CDR2 are MNHEY and SMNVEV (reference sequence). The CDR3 loop spans 14 amino acids. The CDR3 is CASSAFDSNQPQHF. CDR3 nucleotides: TGTGCCAGCAGTGCATTCGATAGCAATCAGCCCCAGCATTTT.

The CDR3 sequence: CASSQGTSGRAGETQYF. The CDR3 DNA is TGTGCCAGCAGCCAAGGGACTAGCGGGAGGGCCGGGGAGACCCAGTACTTC. V and J are TRBV11-1 and TRBJ2-5; TRBD2 aligns across 16 bases. V lost 5 bases to trimming and J lost 5 bases; unmatched junction nucleotides: 8. Germline V lookup: CDR1 SGHAT, CDR2 FQDESV (reference sequence). The length of the CDR3 is 17 residues.

There are many counts of this clonotype. V and J are TRBV20-1 and TRBJ2-1, with 11 bases matching TRBD2. The germline V gene has CDR1 DFQATT and CDR2 SNEGSKA (reference sequence). The CDR3 covers 16 residues. V lost 5 bases and J lost 1; bases outside the gene matches: 7. CDR3 DNA: TGCAGTGCTTTACTAGCGGGAGTACAATCCTACAATGAGCAGTTCTTC. It specifies CSALLAGVQSYNEQFF.

The chain links TRBV6-1 to TRBJ1-6; 10 bases map to TRBD1. V shed 6 bases, J shed 8 bases, and the junction held 10 bases outside the gene matches. In germline, CDR1 is MNHNS, CDR2 SASEGT. There are 16 residues in the CDR3. CDR3 protein: CASRPDRDRGYSPLHF. The CDR3 bases are TGTGCCAGCAGACCTGACCGGGACAGGGGATATTCACCCCTCCACTTT.

This clonotype was counted a few times. V and J are TRBV6-1 and TRBJ1-5, with D possibly TRBD1 on 6 matching bases. The CDR3 is 19 amino acids. V shed 3 bases and J shed 2 bases, with 23 bases lying between them. Germline-derived CDR1 and CDR2 are MNHNS and SASEGT. CDR3 loop: CASSDSDSWILAGNQPQHF. The DNA of the CDR3 is TGTGCCAGCAGTGACTCGGACAGTTGGATTTTGGCGGGCAATCAGCCCCAGCATTTT.

Note on this clonotype: This sequence may be a read error, since a much larger clone differs from it by one base. CDR3 loop: CASGSPVNTEAFF. DNA for the CDR3: TGTGCCAGCGGTTCCCCAGTGAACACTGAAGCTTTCTTT. The rearrangement joins TRBV28 to TRBJ1-1; unclear D gene. Trimming shortened V by 8 bases and J by 0 bases, and 10 bases separated the two germline ends. Looked up from germline, CDR1 is MDHEN and CDR2 is SYDVKM. This CDR3 contains 13 residues.

This clonotype was detected ten times or more. The gene calls are TRBV24-1 and TRBJ2-7, with D maybe TRBD1 (6 bases). CDR1 and CDR2 from the germline V gene are KGHDR and SFDVKD. Trimming stripped 4 bases from V and 3 bases from J, with 18 bases between. The CDR3 loop spans 16 amino acids. The CDR3 DNA reads as TGTGCCACCAGTGAGGATACGGGCAGGGGAATCTACGAGCAGTACTTC. Amino acid sequence: CATSEDTGRGIYEQYF.

The sample holds many counts of this clonotype. The chain employs TRBV11-3 and TRBJ2-5, with 8 bases that match TRBD1. CDR3 length: 16 amino acids. Germline V CDR1 and CDR2: SGHNT, YENEEA. V shed 10 bases, J shed 3 bases, and the junction held 16 bases outside the gene matches. The CDR3 loop is CATPSRATGEKETQYF. For the CDR3, the DNA is TGTGCCACCCCCAGTCGGGCGACAGGGGAGAAAGAGACCCAGTACTTC.

In this sample, this clonotype turned up many times. The chain uses TRBV28 and TRBJ1-1, with TRBD1 as a possible D gene (6 bases). This CDR3 region has 15 residues. The V gene's germline CDR1 is MDHEN and CDR2 SYDVKM. With 7 bases removed from V and 5 bases from J, the gap between germline ends came to 20 bases. CDR3 DNA sequence: TGTGCCAGCATATCTCCCCGGGGGCGGACGACTGAAGCTTTCTTT. This gives the protein CASISPRGRTTEAFF.

This clonotype has just a few counts. CDR3 coding DNA: TGTGCCAGTAGTATATGGGGGGGCCTGGCAGATACGCAGTATTTT. Translated: CASSIWGGLADTQYF. The J gene is TRBJ2-3, the V gene TRBV19; possible D gene TRBD2, 7 bases. CDR1 LNHDA and CDR2 SQIVND come from the germline V gene (reference sequence). V lost 2 bases to trimming and J lost 4 bases, with 13 bases between them. This CDR3 region has 15 residues.

The CDR3 bases are TGTGCCAGTAGTATGAGCCAGTCGTATCAGCCCCAGCATTTT. It is translated as CASSMSQSYQPQHF. The chain links TRBV19 to TRBJ1-5, with D unclear. CDR3 length: 14 residues. V lost 3 bases and J lost 5, with 11 bases in between. Germline values: CDR1 LNHDA, CDR2 SQIVND (reference sequence).

This clonotype was seen more than once but under ten times. This chain links TRBV19 with TRBJ1-1; 8 positions agree with TRBD1. Germline loops: CDR1 LNHDA, CDR2 SQIVND (reference sequence). CDR3 length: 15 amino acids. V shed 2 bases and J 4 bases; nucleotides not matched to a gene: 6. The CDR3 bases are TGTGCCAGTAGTATAAGGACAGGGATGGCCACTGAAGCTTTCTTT. It encodes CASSIRTGMATEAFF.

This chain joins TRBV29-1 and TRBJ1-6; D might be TRBD1 (5 bases). This CDR3 has 10 amino acids. Between the trimmed V and J ends, which lost 3 bases and 13 bases, there was a span of 7 bases. Per germline, CDR1 SQVTM and CDR2 ANQGSEA. The CDR3 is CSVEGTPLHF. CDR3 coding DNA: TGCAGCGTTGAGGGGACGCCCCTCCACTTT.

This clonotype was seen a handful of times. This rearrangement joins TRBV5-1 to TRBJ2-3, with D possibly being TRBD2 (6 bases). The germline V gene encodes CDR1 SGHRS and CDR2 YFSETQ. Deletions cut 3 bases from V and 5 bases from J, with 19 bases between. The CDR3 is 16 residues long. The CDR3 sequence is CASSSNDGGRVDTQYF. Here the CDR3 DNA reads TGCGCCAGCAGCTCGAATGACGGGGGTAGAGTAGATACGCAGTATTTT.

The genes are TRBV4-2 and TRBJ2-1, with 15 bases lining up with TRBD2. V lost 0 bases, J lost 4 bases, and 10 bases stayed unmatched. From germline, CDR1 is LGHNA and CDR2 YNFKEQ. The CDR3 sequence is 20 residues long. Written as DNA, the CDR3 is TGTGCCAGCAGCCAAGATGGGACTAGCGGGGGGTCTGGGGGGTACAATGAGCAGTTCTTC. Translated, it gives CASSQDGTSGGSGGYNEQFF.

The V gene is TRBV7-3, the J gene TRBJ2-2; no definite D call. Trimming removed 4 bases at V and 2 bases at J, with 11 bases between. This CDR3 region has 15 residues. The germline V gene has CDR1 SGHTA and CDR2 FQGTGA. The CDR3 loop reads CASSSGRKNTGELFF. In DNA form, the CDR3 reads TGTGCCAGCAGCTCCGGACGGAAAAACACCGGGGAGCTGTTTTTT.

The V gene is TRBV12-3 or TRBV12-4, the J gene TRBJ2-7; 7 bases line up with TRBD1. V dropped 5 bases and J dropped 0; count of bases not matched to a gene: 4. The CDR3 has 14 amino acids. For the CDR3, the DNA is TGTGCCAGCAGTGGACAGGACAGCTCCTACGAGCAGTACTTC. This translates into CASSGQDSSYEQYF.